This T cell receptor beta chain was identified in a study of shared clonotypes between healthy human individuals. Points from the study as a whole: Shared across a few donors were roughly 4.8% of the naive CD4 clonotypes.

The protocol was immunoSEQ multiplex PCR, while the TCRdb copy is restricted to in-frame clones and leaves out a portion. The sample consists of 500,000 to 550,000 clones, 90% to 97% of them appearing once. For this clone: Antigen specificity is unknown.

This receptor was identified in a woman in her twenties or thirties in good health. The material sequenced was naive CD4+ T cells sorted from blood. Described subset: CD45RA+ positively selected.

The CDR3 DNA sequence: TGCGCCAGCAGCCAAGCCCGGACGGGGGGGGACTATCAGCCCCAGCATTTT. Protein product: CASSQARTGGDYQPQHF. The chain has TRBV4-1 and TRBJ1-5; the D gene is possibly TRBD1 (5 bases). V gave up 1 base and J gave up 5 bases, with 18 bases separating them. CDR3 length: 17 residues. The V gene's germline CDR1 is MGHRA and CDR2 YSYEKL.